This TCR beta chain was captured in a study of early T cells in non-severe SARS-CoV-2 infection. The wider study: Chains stayed unpaired after sequencing of bulk RNA from unsorted whole blood. Study observations and caveats: Missing private and CD4 specificities, VDJdb matching favored anti-spike CD8 responses.

Concerning this clonotype: Its antigen is undetermined.

The library protocol tagged individual cDNA molecules with unique molecular identifiers. A single record per CDR3 protein comes from TCRdb applying MiXCR to the 5' RACE reads. The data show 35,000 to 45,000 distinct CDR3 sequences, 3.5% to 4% seen once. There are 15 residues in the CDR3. Trimming stripped 1 base from V and 1 base from J, with 12 bases between. CDR1 is SQVTM and CDR2 is ANQGSEA in the germline V gene. This chain connects TRBV29-1 to TRBJ2-3; no clear D. Sequencing used whole blood. The receptor was isolated from an adult who was a healthcare worker with PCR-confirmed SARS-CoV-2 infection or an uninfected control (not recorded which). CDR3 loop: CSVEGWEVGTDTQYF. The DNA of the CDR3 is TGCAGCGTTGAAGGGTGGGAAGTGGGCACAGATACGCAGTATTTT.